The present entry profiles one T cell receptor beta chain with its context. The entry originates in a study of technical replicates of blood from several donors. Generated by immunoSEQ multiplex PCR, the TCRdb table keeps only in-frame clones and is missing some. The table has some 96,000 clones, almost 96% seen once; the top ten hold approximately 0.22%. This receptor was identified in a human donor in good health. Sample: T cells isolated from PBMCs.

The CDR3 coding sequence is TGTGCCAGCAGCCCCGGGGGTGAAAAACTGTTTTTT. Its translation: CASSPGGEKLFF. The chain recombines TRBV7-9 with TRBJ1-4; TRBD1 might be the D (5 bases). Per germline, CDR1 SEHNR and CDR2 FQNEAQ (reference sequence). Trimming stripped 5 bases from V and 7 bases from J, with 8 bases between. This CDR3 comprises 12 residues.